Described below is a single T cell receptor beta chain sequence and its context. TCRdb's table, derived via immunoSEQ multiplex PCR, lists solely in-frame clones and lacks some. The profile shows 60,000 to 80,000 clones, approximately 83% of them singletons. The data stem from a study of T cell responses to AZD1222 COVID-19 vaccine. The sequence was collected from an adult in good health. Source: peripheral blood, taken on day 0 of AZD1222 vaccination.

This CDR3 reads CASSFGTGRTYEQYF. CDR3 sequence (DNA): TGCGCCAGCAGCTTTGGTACGGGACGGACCTACGAGCAGTACTTC. This sequence joins TRBV5-1 and TRBJ2-7, with D possibly called TRBD1 or TRBD2 (5 bases each). This CDR3 region has 15 residues. The V and J ends lost 2 bases and 2 bases respectively, with 14 bases between them. The germline gives CDR1 SGHRS, CDR2 YFSETQ.